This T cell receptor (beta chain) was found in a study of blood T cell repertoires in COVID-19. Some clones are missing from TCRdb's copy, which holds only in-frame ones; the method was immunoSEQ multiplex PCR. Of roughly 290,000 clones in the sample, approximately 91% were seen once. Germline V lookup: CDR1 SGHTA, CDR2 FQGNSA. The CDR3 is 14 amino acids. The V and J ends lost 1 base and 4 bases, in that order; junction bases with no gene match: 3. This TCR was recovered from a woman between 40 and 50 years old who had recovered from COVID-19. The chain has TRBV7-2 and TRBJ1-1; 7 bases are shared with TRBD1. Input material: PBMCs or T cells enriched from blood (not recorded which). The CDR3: CASSLDRGFTEAFF. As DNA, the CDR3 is TGTGCCAGCAGCTTAGACAGGGGTTTCACTGAAGCTTTCTTT.